This section outlines one T cell receptor (beta chain) sequence together with its context. Antigen specificity is unknown. This record belongs to a study of ipilimumab plus nivolumab after autologous stem cell transplantation. Overall study context: Patients received a median of roughly five ipilimumab and about 8 nivolumab doses.

Data came from immunoSEQ multiplex PCR; TCRdb stores just in-frame clones and leaves some out. Here the sample spans fewer than 2,500 clones, 80% to 95% being singletons. This CDR3 has 16 residues. Trimming left V 4 bases short and J 3 bases short, with 19 bases between. Germline CDR1 SGHRS, CDR2 YFSETQ. Starting 14 to 28 days after autologous transplant, ipilimumab 1 mg/kg was given. Patients got 3 mg/kg IV nivolumab weeks 1, 4, 7, 10, then biweekly through week 26. Study-level findings and limits: The authors say TCR, Treg and microbiome findings warrant further study.

The chain is built from TRBV5-1 and TRBJ1-2; D is perhaps TRBD1 (6 bases). The source of this sequence is a male donor with primary mediastinal lymphoma. The sequencing here drew on PBMCs, taken in a trial of ipilimumab plus nivolumab as post-transplant consolidation. DNA for the CDR3: TGCGCCAGCAGCCTCATTCAGGGGCCTCTGGACTATGGCTACACCTTC. Protein product: CASSLIQGPLDYGYTF. The full variable domain, its missing parts supplied by reference TRBV5-1 and TRBJ1-2, is KAGVTQTPRYLIKTRGQQVTLSCSPISGHRSVSWYQQTPGQGLQFLFEYFSETQRNKGNFPGRFSGRQFSNSRSEMNVSTLELGDSALYLCASSLIQGPLDYGYTFGSGTRLTVV.